This TCR beta chain was sequenced during a study of shared clonotypes between healthy human individuals. Whole-study findings and limits: Clonotypes shared by all four donors outscored non-shared clonotypes in generation probability.

Replicate PCRs from sorted subsets contained around 200 ng DNA, which is roughly 30,000 T cell genomes. Original processing notes: There were no quality scores in the junction-only immunoSEQ sequences, so filtering differed. Profiled with immunoSEQ multiplex PCR; TCRdb holds only in-frame clones, not every one. For V, J and clone size, that table is used; D and trimming come from the DNA. This sample has more than 2 million clones, with about 95% found just once. As to this clone: The antigen remains undetermined.

Positive CCR7 selection of CD45RO-negative cells yielded the naive CD8 cells, and terminally differentiated effector memory CD45RA+ cells were excluded. The sequence came from a young man in good health. Sequenced sample: naive CD8+ T cells sorted from blood.

CDR3: CASSFPRIAGGWDNEQFF. In DNA form, the CDR3 reads TGTGCCAGCAGCTTTCCCCGAATAGCGGGGGGGTGGGACAATGAGCAGTTCTTC. The genes are TRBV13 and TRBJ2-1, with TRBD2 matching over 11 bases. Germline V CDR1 and CDR2: PRHDT, FYEKMQ (reference sequence). J lost 5 bases, V lost 3 bases, and 12 bases had no gene match. This CDR3 contains 18 residues.